Sequencing of this TCR beta chain was carried out in a study of molecular identifiers for immune sequencing clone quantification. Germline-derived CDR1 and CDR2 are MDHEN and SYDVKM. Trimming pared 6 bases from V and 5 bases from J, leaving 18 bases between. The CDR3 totals 15 residues. Previously described methods and listed TCR primers produced bulk TCR libraries. TCRdb itself ran the PCR reads through MiXCR, one entry per CDR3 protein. The repertoire includes 80,000 to 130,000 distinct CDR3 sequences, roughly 34% of them detected once, and around 4% sits in the top ten. As concerns this clonotype: A much larger clone sits a single nucleotide away, making a read error possible.

The chain employs TRBV28 and TRBJ2-3, with D maybe TRBD1 (6 bases). The sequencing input was naive CD8+ T cells from blood, with Jurkat cell RNA spiked in. The sample's subset: FACS-sorted CD8+CD4-CCR7+CD45RA+ naive T cells. The clonotype originates from a human donor in good health. Some libraries in this study had Jurkat cell RNA spiked in. The CDR3 DNA follows: TGTGCCAGCAGACTTGAAGGTCAGGGGATAGATACGCAGTATTTT. Translation: CASRLEGQGIDTQYF.